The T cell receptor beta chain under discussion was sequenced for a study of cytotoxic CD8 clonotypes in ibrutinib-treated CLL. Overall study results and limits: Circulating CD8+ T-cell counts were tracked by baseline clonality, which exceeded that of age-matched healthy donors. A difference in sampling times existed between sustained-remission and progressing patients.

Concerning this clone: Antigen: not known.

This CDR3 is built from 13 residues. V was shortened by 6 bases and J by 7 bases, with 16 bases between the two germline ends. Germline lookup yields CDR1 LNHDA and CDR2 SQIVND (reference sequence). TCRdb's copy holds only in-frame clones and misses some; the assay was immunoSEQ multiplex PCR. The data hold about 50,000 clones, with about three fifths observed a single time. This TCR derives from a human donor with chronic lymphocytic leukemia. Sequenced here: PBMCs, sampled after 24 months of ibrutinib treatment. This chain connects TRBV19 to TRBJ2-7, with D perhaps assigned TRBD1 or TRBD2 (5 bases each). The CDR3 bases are TGTGCCAGTAGCGACATCGCAGGGACGGAGCAGTACTTC. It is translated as CASSDIAGTEQYF.